This is a list of T cell receptor beta chains from one sample in a study of cytotoxic CD8 clonotypes in ibrutinib-treated CLL. Sequenced by immunoSEQ multiplex PCR; TCRdb stores in-frame clones only, minus some. Of roughly 70,000 clones listed, 65% to 85% are singletons. The sequenced sample was PBMCs, obtained at disease progression, from a patient treated with ibrutinib. The source is a human donor with chronic lymphocytic leukemia. Each CDR3 is given with its conserved first and last residue. D genes are given only for firm matches. Clone size is not always given. Where it is, it says once, few, many or a class for expanded clones.

size	J	V	D	length	DNA	CDR3
few	TRBJ2-7	TRBV5-1	NA	11	TGCGCCAGCACCTTGGGGAACGAGCAGTACTTC	CASTLGNEQYF
NA	TRBJ1-3	TRBV28	NA	12	TGTGCCAGCAGTCCGCCTGGAAACACCATATATTTT	CASSPPGNTIYF
NA	TRBJ2-1	TRBV7-9	NA	13	TGTGCCAGCAGCTTAGGACAGCTCAATGAGCAGTTCTTC	CASSLGQLNEQFF
NA	TRBJ2-1	TRBV6-5	NA	11	TGTGCCAGCAGTTACATCAATGAGCAGTTCTTC	CASSYINEQFF
NA	TRBJ2-3	TRBV19	NA	14	TGTGCCAGTAGTATCGGACCCGGCACAGATACGCAGTATTTT	CASSIGPGTDTQYF
NA	TRBJ2-5	TRBV5-1	TRBD2	16	TGCGCCAGCAGCTTGAGATCTCGCGGGGGGCCTAAGACCCAGTACTTC	CASSLRSRGGPKTQYF
NA	TRBJ2-3	TRBV25-1	TRBD2	17	TGTGCCAGCAGTGAAGGTGGGCTAGCGGGGCGCCGGTATACGCAGTATTTT	CASSEGGLAGRRYTQYF
NA	TRBJ1-2	TRBV7-9	NA	12	TGTGCCAGCAGCTTAGGTGGAGATGGCTACACCTTC	CASSLGGDGYTF
once	TRBJ2-5	TRBV30	NA	14	TGTGCCTGGATACGAGGGGGTTGGGGGGAGACCCAGTACTTC	CAWIRGGWGETQYF
NA	TRBJ2-3	TRBV6-5	NA	13	TGTGCCAGCAGTCCCCGGGGAGCAGATACGCAGTATTTT	CASSPRGADTQYF
NA	TRBJ1-5	TRBV4-1	TRBD1	17	TGCGCCAGCAGCCGCATGGGGACAGGACCTAGCAATCAGCCCCAGCATTTT	CASSRMGTGPSNQPQHF
NA	TRBJ1-3	TRBV28	NA	15	TGTGCCAGCAGTTATCAGGCCTACTCTGGAAACACCATATATTTT	CASSYQAYSGNTIYF
NA	TRBJ1-4	TRBV7-9	TRBD1	14	TGTGCCAGCAGCTTACAACAGGGGAATGAAAAACTGTTTTTT	CASSLQQGNEKLFF
NA	TRBJ2-1	TRBV7-8	NA	14	TGTGCCAGCAGCTTAAACGGCGGGAACAATGAGCAGTTCTTC	CASSLNGGNNEQFF
NA	TRBJ2-1	TRBV5-1	NA	14	TGCGCCAGCAGTGGAACAGTGTCCTACAATGAGCAGTTCTTC	CASSGTVSYNEQFF
NA	TRBJ2-3	TRBV7-2	NA	14	TGTGCCAGCAGCTTAAATGTCGTCTCGGATACGCAGTATTTT	CASSLNVVSDTQYF
NA	TRBJ2-2	TRBV5-5	TRBD1	15	TGTGCCAGCAGCTCCCCCGGGACAGGGAACGGGGAGCTGTTTTTT	CASSSPGTGNGELFF
NA	TRBJ2-5	TRBV6-6	TRBD2	12	TGTGCCAGCAGGACGGGGGGAGAGACCCAGTACTTC	CASRTGGETQYF
NA	TRBJ2-7	TRBV18	NA	15	TGTGCCAGCTCACCAGGGGCGGGTGGGGCCTACGAGCAGTACTTC	CASSPGAGGAYEQYF
few	TRBJ2-1	TRBV5-1	TRBD2	16	TGCGCCAGCAGCCCCTACCCGGGACTAGCGGGAGGTGAGCAGTTCTTC	CASSPYPGLAGGEQFF
NA	TRBJ2-1	TRBV11-1	NA	13	TGTGCCAGCAGCTTTGACAATCGCAATGAGCAGTTCTTC	CASSFDNRNEQFF
NA	TRBJ1-1	TRBV6-6	NA	15	TGTGCCAGCAGTTACTCGACGCGGGGGCGGACTGAAGCTTTCTTT	CASSYSTRGRTEAFF
NA	TRBJ2-7	TRBV11-2	TRBD2	15	TGTGCCAGCAGCCCGGGGCGGGGGAGACCCTACGAGCAGTACTTC	CASSPGRGRPYEQYF
NA	TRBJ1-5	TRBV2	TRBD1	20	TGTGCCAGCAGTGATTTTATAGGGGGCACCGGATCCTATAGCAATCAGCCCCAGCATTTT	CASSDFIGGTGSYSNQPQHF
NA	TRBJ2-2	TRBV7-3	TRBD2	16	TGTGCCAGCAGCCTAACTAGCGGGAGGCCCACCGGGGAGCTGTTTTTT	CASSLTSGRPTGELFF
NA	TRBJ1-2	TRBV7-9	TRBD1	16	TGTGCCAGCGGCTTAGATTTGGGACAGGGGTTCGATGGCTACACCTTC	CASGLDLGQGFDGYTF
once	TRBJ1-1	TRBV29-1	TRBD1	15	TGCAGCGTCCAACAGGGGCTGGGATTGAACACTGAAGCTTTCTTT	CSVQQGLGLNTEAFF
NA	TRBJ2-5	TRBV5-1	NA	18	TGCGCCAGCAGCTTGAAGGATCAGTGGCGGGTCGGCCAAGAGACCCAGTACTTC	CASSLKDQWRVGQETQYF
once	TRBJ1-1	TRBV28	NA	13	TGTGCCAGCACCCCACAAATGGGGGGGCAAGCTTTCTTT	CASTPQMGGQAFF
NA	TRBJ1-1	TRBV9	TRBD1	16	TGTGCCAGCAGCGCGGACCCTGGGACAGGAGTTTCTGAAGCTTTCTTT	CASSADPGTGVSEAFF
NA	TRBJ1-2	TRBV5-4	NA	14	TGTGCCAGCAGCTCCGGGGGAGGAGTATATGGCTACACCTTC	CASSSGGGVYGYTF
NA	TRBJ2-2	TRBV2	NA	16	TGTGCCAGCAGTGAAGCGTGGGCAGGGTTAACCGGGGAGCTGTTTTTT	CASSEAWAGLTGELFF
NA	TRBJ1-2	TRBV5-1	NA	15	TGCGCCAGCAGAGGGGGACTGGAAGCTAACTATGGCTACACCTTC	CASRGGLEANYGYTF
NA	TRBJ2-7	TRBV2	NA	12	TGTGCCAGTGGTTGGCTCCTTTACGAGCAGTACTTC	CASGWLLYEQYF
few	TRBJ2-5	TRBV2	TRBD2	15	TGTGCCAGCAGTCGGGGACTAGCGGGGGAAGAGACCCAGTACTTC	CASSRGLAGEETQYF
NA	TRBJ2-7	TRBV27	NA	15	TGTGCCAGCAGTTTACGCTGGGGGCGGCGGGACGAGCAGTACTTC	CASSLRWGRRDEQYF
NA	TRBJ1-4	TRBV10-1	NA	15	TGCGCCAGCAGTCCAGGAGGGCAAACTAATGAAAAACTGTTTTTT	CASSPGGQTNEKLFF
NA	TRBJ1-5	TRBV6-5	TRBD1	14	TGTGCCAGCAGGCCGGGACAGGGCCTAGGGCCCCAGCATTTT	CASRPGQGLGPQHF
NA	TRBJ2-1	TRBV14	NA	13	TGTGCCAGCAGCCAAGATTGGCAGGGAAGGTCGTTCTTC	CASSQDWQGRSFF
NA	TRBJ2-1	TRBV19	NA	14	TGTGCCAGTACTCGAGGGCTACAATACAATGAGCAGTTCTTC	CASTRGLQYNEQFF
once	TRBJ1-4	TRBV10-1	NA	15	TGCGCCAGCAGACGCTCGGGGGGCAGGTGTGAAAAACTGTTTTTT	CASRRSGGRCEKLFF
NA	TRBJ1-5	TRBV25-1	NA	15	TGTGCCAGCAGTGAATACGGCGGAGGTAATCAGCCCCAGCATTTT	CASSEYGGGNQPQHF
NA	TRBJ1-4	TRBV27	TRBD1	17	TGTGCCAGCAGTTTTGGTTCTGGGACAGGGGTTTATGAAAAACTGTTTTTT	CASSFGSGTGVYEKLFF
NA	TRBJ1-5	TRBV5-1	NA	14	TGCGCCAGCAGCCCCGGGACGGTCAATCAGCCCCAGCATTTT	CASSPGTVNQPQHF
NA	TRBJ2-7	TRBV4-2	NA	17	TGTGCCAGCAGCCAAGATGTGGGGCGTCACCCCGGCCCCGAGCAGTACTTC	CASSQDVGRHPGPEQYF
NA	TRBJ2-7	TRBV5-6	NA	13	TGTGCCAGCGAACAAGACGGCTCCTACGAGCAGTACTTC	CASEQDGSYEQYF
NA	TRBJ2-7	TRBV2	TRBD2	13	TGTGCCAGCAGTGAACATGAGCGGGGAGAGCAGTACTTC	CASSEHERGEQYF
NA	TRBJ2-1	TRBV5-1	TRBD2	16	TGCGCCAGCAGCTTGACCGGGACTAGCGGTTACAATGAGCAGTTCTTC	CASSLTGTSGYNEQFF
NA	TRBJ1-2	TRBV5-6	TRBD1	14	TGTGCCAGCAGGGATCAGACAGGGAGCTATGGCTACACCTTC	CASRDQTGSYGYTF